The 26 T cell receptor beta chains below were found in one sample sequenced in a study of blood T cell repertoires in COVID-19. The assay was immunoSEQ multiplex PCR, and TCRdb's table has in-frame clones only and misses some. The data hold about 240,000 clones, with approximately 85% observed a single time. Material: peripheral blood. Source of these receptors: a middle-aged man with COVID-19, enrolled during active disease.

This chain connects TRBV24-1 to TRBJ2-1; 12 bases map to TRBD2. From germline, CDR1 is KGHDR and CDR2 SFDVKD. J gave up 4 bases and V 3 bases, and 3 bases lay outside the gene matches. The CDR3 has 16 amino acids. For the CDR3, the DNA is TGTGCCACCAGTGATAGTGGACTAGCGGGGTACAATGAGCAGTTCTTC. Translating it yields CATSDSGLAGYNEQFF.

This clone was seen a single time. This chain joins TRBV7-3 and TRBJ2-2, with 11 bases lining up with TRBD2. The CDR3 sequence is 18 residues long. Trimming removed 5 bases from V and 1 base from J; junction bases left unmatched: 9. CDR1 and CDR2 (germline): SGHTA, FQGTGA. Written as DNA, the CDR3 is TGTGCCAGCAGCCCGCCCTCTAGCGGGGGGCGGAACACCGGGGAGCTGTTTTTT. This codes for CASSPPSSGGRNTGELFF.

This clone was seen more than once but under ten times. The chain is built from TRBV7-3 and TRBJ2-5, with TRBD1 as a possible D gene (5 bases). Deletions cut 3 bases from V and 5 bases from J, with 10 bases between. The germline CDR1 and CDR2 sequences are SGHTA and FQGTGA. CDR3 length: 13 residues. This CDR3 is CASSFGARETQYF. CDR3 sequence (DNA): TGTGCCAGCAGCTTTGGGGCGCGGGAGACCCAGTACTTC. The variable domain in full, completed from reference TRBV7-3 and TRBJ2-5, reads GAGVSQTPSNKVTEKGKYVELRCDPISGHTALYWYRQSLGQGPEFLIYFQGTGAADDSGLPNDRFFAVRPEGSVSTLKIQRTERGDSAVYLCASSFGARETQYFGPGTRLLVL.

This clone was counted a single time. The chain links TRBV5-5 to TRBJ2-2, with TRBD1 identical over 9 bases. Germline values: CDR1 SGHKS, CDR2 YYEKEE (reference sequence). This CDR3 has 16 residues. V gave up 2 bases and J gave up 4 bases; unmatched junction bases: 6. The CDR3 bases are TGTGCCAGCAGCTTCCTCCGGGACAGGGCCACCGGGGAGCTGTTTTTT. Protein product: CASSFLRDRATGELFF. The variable domain in full, completed from reference TRBV5-5 and TRBJ2-2, reads DAGVTQSPTHLIKTRGQQVTLRCSPISGHKSVSWYQQVLGQGPQFIFQYYEKEERGRGNFPDRFSARQFPNYSSELNVNALLLGDSALYLCASSFLRDRATGELFFGEGSRLTVL.

The J gene is TRBJ2-3, the V gene TRBV5-6, with 12 bases matching TRBD2. J lost 6 bases, V lost 5 bases, and 7 bases had no gene match. Germline assignment: CDR1 SGHDT and CDR2 YYEEEE. The CDR3 length is 15 residues. In DNA, the CDR3 is TGTGCCAGCAGTTCTAGCGGGGGGGCAAAGGATACGCAGTATTTT. Translated: CASSSSGGAKDTQYF.

This clone turned up a few times. The rearrangement joins TRBV7-3 to TRBJ2-1; a weak D match, TRBD2 (6 bases). Between the trimmed V and J ends, which lost 3 bases and 5 bases, there was a span of 11 bases. The CDR3 contains 14 residues. The germline CDR1 and CDR2 sequences are SGHTA and FQGTGA. This chain's CDR3 is CASSLAGSDNEQFF. The CDR3 DNA sequence: TGTGCCAGCAGCTTGGCGGGGAGCGACAATGAGCAGTTCTTC.

In its sample, this clone was seen once. The chain combines TRBV7-2 with TRBJ2-5; D gene ambiguous. The germline CDR1 and CDR2 sequences are SGHTA and FQGNSA. Deletions cut 1 base from V and 5 bases from J, with 5 bases between. The CDR3 sequence is 12 residues long. CDR3 sequence: CASSLVMETQYF. CDR3 sequence (DNA): TGTGCCAGCAGCTTAGTAATGGAGACCCAGTACTTC.

DNA of the CDR3: TGTGCCAGCAGCCAACAGGGGCCCGGCGAGCAGTACTTC. Translating it yields CASSQQGPGEQYF. The chain uses TRBV14 and TRBJ2-7; the D gene is possibly TRBD1 (6 bases). The CDR3 has 13 residues. Germline values: CDR1 SGHDN, CDR2 FVKESK. Trimming stripped 2 bases from V and 6 bases from J, with 11 bases between.

This chain joins TRBV10-1 and TRBJ1-1; a possible D gene is TRBD1 (6 bases). The CDR3 extends over 16 amino acids. Trimming left V 4 bases short and J 3 bases short, with 18 bases between. Germline-derived CDR1 and CDR2 are WNHNN and SYGVQD (reference sequence). The CDR3 loop is CASSVHPTGPYTEAFF. The CDR3 DNA is TGCGCCAGCAGTGTCCACCCGACAGGACCTTACACTGAAGCTTTCTTT.

The genes are TRBV18 and TRBJ1-4; 8 nucleotides align to TRBD1. V lost 3 bases and J lost 8; bases outside the gene matches: 2. The CDR3 is 13 residues long. The germline V gene has CDR1 KGHSH and CDR2 LQKENI. In DNA form, the CDR3 reads TGTGCCAGCTCACCCAACAGGGGGGAAAAACTGTTTTTT. This sequence encodes CASSPNRGEKLFF.

V gene TRBV3-1 (or the pseudogene TRBV3-2) combines with J gene TRBJ2-5, with 10 bases matching TRBD2. Germline-derived CDR1 and CDR2 are LGHDT and YNNKEL (reference sequence). This CDR3 region has 15 residues. V dropped 4 bases and J dropped 7; count of bases not matched to a gene: 9. The DNA for the CDR3 is TGTGCCAGCAGCCTGACTAGCGGGCCCGGCGCGACCCAGTACTTC. Translation: CASSLTSGPGATQYF.

The V and J genes are TRBV9 and TRBJ1-1, with 8 bases matching TRBD1. The CDR3 is 16 residues long. The J segment lost 4 bases and the V segment lost 1 base, leaving 9 bases of the junction unmatched. Germline CDR1 and CDR2: SGDLS and YYNGEE. The CDR3 bases are TGTGCCAGCAGCGTAACGCCAGGGGGCTCGGGCACTGAAGCTTTCTTT. This sequence encodes CASSVTPGGSGTEAFF. Looking up the rest from reference TRBV9 and TRBJ1-1 gives the full variable domain: DSGVTQTPKHLITATGQRVTLRCSPRSGDLSVYWYQQSLDQGLQFLIQYYNGEERAKGNILERFSAQQFPDLHSELNLSSLELGDSALYFCASSVTPGGSGTEAFFGQGTRLTVV.

The CDR3 coding sequence is TGCAGTGCTAGTTACGAGGGAACAGCTAATGAAAAACTGTTTTTT. Translated, it gives CSASYEGTANEKLFF. The gene calls are TRBV20-1 and TRBJ1-4; D unclear. V was pared by 3 bases and J by 3 bases, with 14 bases between. Germline CDR1 is DFQATT and CDR2 is SNEGSKA (reference sequence). The CDR3 contains 15 residues.

The CDR3 DNA reads TGTGCCAGCAGCCCGAGACAGGGAGATCAGCCCCAGCATTTT. Its translation: CASSPRQGDQPQHF. The genes are TRBV7-2 and TRBJ1-5, with TRBD1 matching 7 bases. In germline, CDR1 is SGHTA, CDR2 FQGNSA. The V and J ends lost 5 bases and 5 bases, in that order; junction bases with no gene match: 6. The CDR3 has 14 amino acids.

The CDR3 region is CASRESGEYSNQPQHF. CDR3 coding DNA: TGTGCCAGCAGAGAAAGTGGGGAGTATAGCAATCAGCCCCAGCATTTT. The V and J genes are TRBV27 and TRBJ1-5; D is uncertain. The CDR3 extends over 16 amino acids. Between the trimmed V and J ends, which lost 6 bases and 0 bases, there was a span of 15 bases. The germline CDR1 and CDR2 sequences are MNHEY and SMNVEV (reference sequence).

This rearrangement joins TRBV11-2 to TRBJ2-2; D not resolved. The germline V gene encodes CDR1 SGHAT and CDR2 FQNNGV. The CDR3 has 14 residues. The V and J ends lost 3 bases and 4 bases respectively, with 9 bases between them. CDR3 loop: CASSFQKPTGELFF. The CDR3 DNA follows: TGTGCCAGCAGCTTCCAGAAACCCACCGGGGAGCTGTTTTTT.

Only a few counts were recorded for this clone. The rearrangement uses TRBV2 and TRBJ1-2, with 9 bases lining up with TRBD1. The ends lost 7 bases at V and 5 bases at J; junction bases unmatched: 8. There are 14 residues in the CDR3. From germline, CDR1 is SNHLY and CDR2 FYNNEI. The CDR3 is CASTWTGEVYGYTF. The CDR3 nucleotides are TGTGCCAGCACTTGGACAGGGGAAGTTTATGGCTACACCTTC.

The genes are TRBV6-5 and TRBJ2-1; D is perhaps TRBD1 (6 bases). The CDR3 is 13 amino acids. From germline, CDR1 is MNHEY and CDR2 SVGAGI. V was cut by 7 bases and J by 7 bases, with 14 bases left in between. CDR3 sequence reads: CASTPGTKNEQFF. The CDR3 DNA follows: TGTGCCAGCACCCCCGGGACAAAGAATGAGCAGTTCTTC.

This clone has only one observation. This sequence joins TRBV2 and TRBJ2-7; 12 bases fit TRBD2. The junction had 22 bases not matched to a gene; V was cut back by 6 bases and J by 1 base. Germline V CDR1 and CDR2: SNHLY, FYNNEI. The CDR3 sequence is 21 residues long. CDR3 region: CASRTQGTSGGRGDRSYEQYF. The CDR3, as DNA: TGTGCCAGCAGAACACAGGGAACTAGCGGGGGGCGCGGCGACCGTTCCTACGAGCAGTACTTC.

The chain links TRBV27 to TRBJ1-6; 8 bases align to TRBD1. This CDR3 comprises 15 residues. Germline V gives CDR1 MNHEY, CDR2 SMNVEV (reference sequence). V dropped 5 bases and J dropped 8; count of bases not matched to a gene: 8. In DNA, the CDR3 is TGTGCCAGCAGTAACCGACAGGGGTCTTATTCACCCCTCCACTTT. Protein: CASSNRQGSYSPLHF.

CDR3 DNA sequence: TGTGCCAGCAGGAGAGGCTACGAGCAGTACTTC. It encodes CASRRGYEQYF. The V call is TRBV11-2, the J call TRBJ2-7, with D uncertain. V lost 6 bases and J lost 3, with 6 bases in between. Germline loops: CDR1 SGHAT, CDR2 FQNNGV. This CDR3 has 11 residues. Using reference TRBV11-2 and TRBJ2-7 for the parts outside the CDR3, the full variable domain is EAGVAQSPRYKIIEKRQSVAFWCNPISGHATLYWYQQILGQGPKLLIQFQNNGVVDDSQLPKDRFSAERLKGVDSTLKIQPAKLEDSAVYLCASRRGYEQYFGPGTRLTVT.

The V and J genes are TRBV18 and TRBJ1-3; 8 nucleotides line up with TRBD1. The CDR3 is 18 amino acids. Germline V gene data show CDR1 as KGHSH and CDR2 as LQKENI. With V trimmed by 5 bases and J by 0 bases, 12 bases remained unmatched. The CDR3 nucleotides are TGTGCCAGCTCAGATGGACAGGGAAGGGACAGCTCTGGAAACACCATATATTTT. Translation: CASSDGQGRDSSGNTIYF.

This chain joins TRBV5-1 and TRBJ1-2; D might be TRBD1 (6 bases). Germline lookup yields CDR1 SGHRS and CDR2 YFSETQ. Trimming cost V 0 bases and J 8 bases, with 17 bases left between them. The CDR3 runs 15 residues. The CDR3 nucleotides read TGCGCCAGCAGCTTGGAATTCTGGGGGCGCCGAGGCTACACCTTC. Its protein is CASSLEFWGRRGYTF.

The chain carries TRBV7-8 and TRBJ1-2; possibly TRBD1 for D (5 bases). Per the germline V gene, CDR1 is SGHVS and CDR2 is FQNEAQ. The CDR3 spans 14 residues. V was pared by 2 bases and J by 7 bases, with 14 bases between. The chain's CDR3 is CASSLNVRAGGYTF. CDR3 nucleotides: TGTGCCAGCAGCTTAAATGTCAGGGCAGGTGGCTACACCTTC.

V usage is TRBV6-5 and J usage is TRBJ2-5, with a weak D call TRBD2 (5 bases). There are 13 residues in the CDR3. The V and J ends lost 3 bases and 2 bases respectively, with 7 bases between them. In germline, CDR1 is MNHEY, CDR2 SVGAGI. CDR3 region: CASSYGGQETQYF. The CDR3 nucleotides read TGTGCCAGCAGTTATGGAGGACAAGAGACCCAGTACTTC.

This chain links TRBV19 with TRBJ2-1; 10 positions match TRBD1. V shed 6 bases and J 6 bases; nucleotides not matched to a gene: 8. This CDR3 contains 15 residues. Germline assignment: CDR1 LNHDA and CDR2 SQIVND (reference sequence). CDR3 DNA sequence: TGTGCCAGTAGGTTTGGGACAGGGGTATCCAATGAGCAGTTCTTC. This gives the protein CASRFGTGVSNEQFF.